This T cell receptor beta chain was sequenced in a study of blood T cell repertoires in COVID-19. In the authors' workflow: Amplified reference gene primers provided the basis for estimating nucleated cell counts. Assay: immunoSEQ multiplex PCR; the TCRdb copy retains only in-frame clones and omits some. V and J calls and clone size are given by that table; D and trimming were obtained from the DNA. The table shows about 350,000 clones, with roughly 90% occurring only once. V lost 4 bases to trimming and J lost 0 bases; unmatched junction nucleotides: 3. Germline V gene data show CDR1 as MDHEN and CDR2 as SYDVKM. The CDR3 totals 16 residues. Cohort placement rested on clinical history that participants reported themselves. Recovered status applied to Cohort 3 donors who had two consecutive negative PCRs. It also applied to those with clearance or with symptom resolution.

The rearrangement links TRBV28 to TRBJ1-4; 9 bases fit TRBD1. Specimen: PBMCs or T cells enriched from blood (not recorded which). The TCR comes from a woman in her thirties who had recovered from COVID-19. In DNA form, the CDR3 reads TGTGCCAGCAGTTCACGACAGGGGGCAACTAATGAAAAACTGTTTTTT. This gives the protein CASSSRQGATNEKLFF.